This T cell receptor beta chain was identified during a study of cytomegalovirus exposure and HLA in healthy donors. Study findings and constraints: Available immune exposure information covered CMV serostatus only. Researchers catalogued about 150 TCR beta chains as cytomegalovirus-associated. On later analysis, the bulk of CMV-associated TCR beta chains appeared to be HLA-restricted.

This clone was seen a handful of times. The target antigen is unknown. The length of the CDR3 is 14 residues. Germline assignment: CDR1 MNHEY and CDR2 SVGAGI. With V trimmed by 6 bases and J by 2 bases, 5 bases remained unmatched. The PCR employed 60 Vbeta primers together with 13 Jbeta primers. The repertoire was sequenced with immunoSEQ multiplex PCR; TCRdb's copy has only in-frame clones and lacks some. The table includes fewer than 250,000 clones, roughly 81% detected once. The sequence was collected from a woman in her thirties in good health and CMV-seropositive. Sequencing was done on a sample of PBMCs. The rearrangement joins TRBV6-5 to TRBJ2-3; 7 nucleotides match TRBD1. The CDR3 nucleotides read TGTGCCAGCAGCAACAGGGGTCTCACAGATACGCAGTATTTT. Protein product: CASSNRGLTDTQYF.